This T cell receptor (beta chain) was sequenced for a study of identical twins. The CDR3 totals 15 residues. V gave up 3 bases and J gave up 4 bases, with 16 bases separating them. CDR1 and CDR2 from the germline V gene are SGHTA and FQGTGA. Study results and limitations: Twins' excess sharing was less marked for out-of-frame beta sequences.

With respect to this clonotype: Its matching antigen is unknown.

A universal primer site was created by template switching, with the cDNA bearing unique molecular identifiers. A single record per CDR3 protein comes from TCRdb applying MiXCR to the 5' RACE reads. The sample holds 450,000 or so distinct CDR3 sequences, over 11% seen once. Only healthy Caucasians were included as donors. These data also formed part of another study, on yellow fever vaccine responses in identical twins. This second study notes: Twins reportedly mounted vaccine T cell responses that seemed partly convergent, partly personalized.

This sequence was found in a woman aged 18-30 years in good health. Sample: CD4+ T cells sorted from blood. This chain connects TRBV7-3 to TRBJ2-7, with D tentatively TRBD1 or TRBD2 (6 bases each). The CDR3 protein is CASSLRGTPEYEQYF. Here the CDR3 DNA reads TGTGCCAGCAGCTTGCGCGGGACACCGGAATACGAGCAGTACTTC.